This entry describes one T cell receptor (beta chain). TCRdb's table, derived via immunoSEQ multiplex PCR, lists solely in-frame clones and lacks some. The sample comprises 200,000 to 250,000 clones, around nine tenths of which are singletons, and about 0.8% rests with the top ten. This sample is drawn from a study of blood T cell repertoires in COVID-19. About the study: Sample material is recorded as cDNA or gDNA derived from T cells, B-cell-depleted T cells, or PBMCs.

Seattle researchers signed up patients amid active infection and tracked them longitudinally. V dropped 5 bases and J dropped 1; count of bases not matched to a gene: 7. Germline loops: CDR1 MNHEY, CDR2 SVGEGT. The CDR3 loop spans 16 amino acids. The sequencing sample was made of peripheral blood. This rearrangement joins TRBV6-2 or TRBV6-3 to TRBJ2-2; 7 positions match TRBD1. This clonotype was sampled from a man between 60 and 70 years old with COVID-19, enrolled during active disease. CDR3 region: CASSTGTAENTGELFF. The DNA of the CDR3 is TGTGCCAGCAGTACCGGGACAGCTGAGAACACCGGGGAGCTGTTTTTT.